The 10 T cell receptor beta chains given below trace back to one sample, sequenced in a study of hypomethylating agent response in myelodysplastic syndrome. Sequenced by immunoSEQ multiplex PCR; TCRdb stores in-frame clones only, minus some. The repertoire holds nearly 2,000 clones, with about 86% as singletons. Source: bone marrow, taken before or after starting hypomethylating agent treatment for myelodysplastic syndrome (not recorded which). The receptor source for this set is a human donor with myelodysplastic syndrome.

This chain's CDR3 is CASRPTGALVEQYF. In DNA form, the CDR3 reads TGTGCCAGCAGACCGACAGGGGCTTTAGTCGAGCAGTACTTC. V is TRBV11-2 and J is TRBJ2-7; TRBD1 matches at 8 bases. The CDR3 is 14 amino acids. V trimming: 6 bases; J trimming: 6 bases; junction bases outside the gene matches: 10. Germline V gene sequence: CDR1 SGHAT, CDR2 FQNNGV.

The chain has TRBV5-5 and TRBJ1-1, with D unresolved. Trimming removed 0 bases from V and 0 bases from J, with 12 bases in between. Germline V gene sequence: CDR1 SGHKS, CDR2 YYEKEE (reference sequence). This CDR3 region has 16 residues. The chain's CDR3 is CASSLGWGFMNTEAFF. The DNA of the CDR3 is TGTGCCAGCAGCTTGGGGTGGGGTTTTATGAACACTGAAGCTTTCTTT.

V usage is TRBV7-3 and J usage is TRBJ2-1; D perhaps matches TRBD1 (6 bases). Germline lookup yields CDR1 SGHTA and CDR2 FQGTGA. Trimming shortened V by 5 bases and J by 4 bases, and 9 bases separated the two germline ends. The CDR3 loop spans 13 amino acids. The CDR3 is CASSPDSYNEQFF. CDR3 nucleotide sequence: TGTGCCAGCAGCCCGGACAGTTACAATGAGCAGTTCTTC.

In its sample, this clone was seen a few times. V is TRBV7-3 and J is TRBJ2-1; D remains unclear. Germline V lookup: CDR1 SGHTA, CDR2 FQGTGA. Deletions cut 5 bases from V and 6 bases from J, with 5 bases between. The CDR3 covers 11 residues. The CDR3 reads CASSDLNEQFF. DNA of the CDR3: TGTGCCAGCAGCGACCTCAATGAGCAGTTCTTC.

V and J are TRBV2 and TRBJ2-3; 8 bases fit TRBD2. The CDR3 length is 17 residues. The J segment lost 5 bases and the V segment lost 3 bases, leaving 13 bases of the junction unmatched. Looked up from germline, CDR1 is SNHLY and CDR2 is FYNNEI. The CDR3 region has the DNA TGTGCCAGCAGTGAGGTGGTAGGGCTAGCGGGCGGAGATACGCAGTATTTT. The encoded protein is CASSEVVGLAGGDTQYF.

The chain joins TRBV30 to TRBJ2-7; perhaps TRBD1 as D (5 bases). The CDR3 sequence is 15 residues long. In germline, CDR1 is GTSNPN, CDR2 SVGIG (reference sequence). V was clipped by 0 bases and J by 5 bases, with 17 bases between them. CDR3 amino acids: CAWSVRQPEYDEQYF. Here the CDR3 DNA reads TGTGCCTGGAGTGTCAGACAGCCGGAATACGACGAGCAGTACTTC.

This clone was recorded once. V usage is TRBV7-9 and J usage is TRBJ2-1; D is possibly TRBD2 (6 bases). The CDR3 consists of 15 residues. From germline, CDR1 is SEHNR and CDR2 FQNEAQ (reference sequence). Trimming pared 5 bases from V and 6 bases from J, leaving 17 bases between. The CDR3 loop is CASSPPGGMINEQFF. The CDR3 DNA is TGTGCCAGCAGCCCGCCTGGCGGGATGATCAATGAGCAGTTCTTC.

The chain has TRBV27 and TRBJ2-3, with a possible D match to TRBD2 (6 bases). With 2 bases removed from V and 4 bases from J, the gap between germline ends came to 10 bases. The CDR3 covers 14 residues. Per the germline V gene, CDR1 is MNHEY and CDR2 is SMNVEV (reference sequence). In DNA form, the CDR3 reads TGTGCCAGCAGTTTAGCGGGACTCTCAGATACGCAGTATTTT. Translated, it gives CASSLAGLSDTQYF.

CDR3 residues: CSVYEGGDATEAFF. CDR3 nucleotide sequence: TGCAGCGTTTACGAGGGTGGGGACGCCACTGAAGCTTTCTTT. The V and J genes are TRBV29-1 and TRBJ1-1, with D possibly being TRBD1 (5 bases). V lost 5 bases, J lost 4 bases, and 17 bases lay in between. The CDR3 has 14 residues. Per germline, CDR1 SQVTM and CDR2 ANQGSEA.

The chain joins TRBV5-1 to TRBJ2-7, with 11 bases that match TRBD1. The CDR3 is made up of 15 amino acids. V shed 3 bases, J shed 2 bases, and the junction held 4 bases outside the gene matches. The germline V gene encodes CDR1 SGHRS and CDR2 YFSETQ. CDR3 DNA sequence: TGCGCCAGCAGCTCGGGACAGGGGGTAGCCTACGAGCAGTACTTC. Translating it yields CASSSGQGVAYEQYF.